A single count supports the clone carrying this T cell receptor (beta chain). This CDR3 is 15 amino acids long. Germline-derived CDR1 and CDR2 are LNHDA and SQIVND (reference sequence). V gave up 3 bases and J gave up 2 bases, with 14 bases separating them. This sample was included in a study of cytomegalovirus exposure and HLA in healthy donors. Vbeta (60) and Jbeta (13) primers were used in the PCR. Measured with immunoSEQ multiplex PCR; TCRdb has only the in-frame clones, and not every one. This sample has under 200,000 clones, with about 80% found just once. The sample was PBMCs. The sequence was obtained from a woman in her forties in good health and CMV-seronegative. V gene TRBV19 combines with J gene TRBJ2-7, with D perhaps matching TRBD2 (5 bases). The DNA for the CDR3 is TGTGCCAGTAGTATGCGGGCGAGCCTAACCTACGAGCAGTACTTC. This sequence encodes CASSMRASLTYEQYF. The full variable domain, its missing parts supplied by reference TRBV19 and TRBJ2-7, is DGGITQSPKYLFRKEGQNVTLSCEQNLNHDAMYWYRQDPGQGLRLIYYSQIVNDFQKGDIAEGYSVSREKKESFPLTVTSAQKNPTAFYLCASSMRASLTYEQYFGPGTRLTVT.